This T cell receptor beta chain is from a study of T cell responses to AZD1222 COVID-19 vaccine. For the study at large: Second-dose intervals near 4 or 12 weeks were combined. General study findings and limits: Donors in the cohort were predominantly white British and more often female, and clonal diversity was possibly underestimated. An increase in Spike-specific TCR breadth and depth was observed after two AZD1222 doses.

With regard to this clone: Its antigen is as yet unknown.

TCRdb's table, derived via immunoSEQ multiplex PCR, lists solely in-frame clones and lacks some. Among 150,000 or so clones listed, about 91% were seen once. The J segment lost 6 bases and the V segment lost 5 bases, leaving 3 bases of the junction unmatched. This CDR3 spans 13 amino acids. Looked up from germline, CDR1 is SGHTA and CDR2 is FQGNSA. This sequence originates from an adult in good health. The V call is TRBV7-2, the J call TRBJ2-1, with 8 bases lining up with TRBD2. Sequenced here: peripheral blood, sampled on day 0 of AZD1222 vaccination. The CDR3 nucleotides read TGTGCCAGCAGCACCGGGGGGGCCAATGAGCAGTTCTTC. Protein product: CASSTGGANEQFF.